This T cell receptor (beta chain) was identified during a study of blood T cell repertoires in COVID-19. Study in general: PBMCs, B-cell-depleted T cells, or T cells were the source of the cDNA or gDNA that made up the material.

Here immunoSEQ multiplex PCR was the method, and the copy in TCRdb shows in-frame clones only, minus some. The table includes about 53,000 clones, 86% detected once. V gave up 4 bases and J gave up 11 bases, with 21 bases separating them. Per the germline V gene, CDR1 is SGHTS and CDR2 is YDEGEE. The CDR3 sequence is 15 residues long. The V and J genes are TRBV5-8 and TRBJ1-4; D possibly corresponds to TRBD1 (5 bases). This clonotype originated in an elderly man with acute or convalescent COVID-19. What was sequenced was peripheral blood. CDR3 DNA: TGTGCCAGCAGCCCGGACAAGTGGGGCGCGAAGAAACTGTTTTTT. This gives the protein CASSPDKWGAKKLFF.